Listed below are T cell receptor beta chains from one sample, sequenced in a study of cytomegalovirus exposure and HLA in healthy donors. Profiled with immunoSEQ multiplex PCR; TCRdb holds only in-frame clones, not every one. Among around 98,000 clones listed, roughly 90% were seen once. Source material: PBMCs. These receptors originate from a young man in good health and CMV-seropositive. Both conserved end residues are part of each CDR3. Each record gives: D gene, clone size, V gene, J gene, CDR3 protein, CDR3 DNA. The D gene is left open where the match is weak. A clone size is listed for some rows: how often the clone was seen (once, few, many), or a class if it is expanded.

>TRBD1|once|TRBV29-1|TRBJ1-1
CSGRRTGGTEAFF
TGCAGCGGCAGGAGGACAGGGGGCACTGAAGCTTTCTTT
>.|.|TRBV27|TRBJ2-2
CASSLAGMNTGELFF
TGTGCCAGCAGTTTAGCAGGGATGAACACCGGGGAGCTGTTTTTT
>TRBD2|.|TRBV7-2|TRBJ2-7
CASSLREGSYEQYF
TGTGCCAGCAGCTTACGGGAGGGCTCCTACGAGCAGTACTTC
>TRBD1|.|TRBV10-3|TRBJ1-2
CAISEARQGFHGYTF
TGTGCCATCAGTGAGGCTCGACAGGGGTTCCATGGCTACACCTTC
>.|.|TRBV6-6|TRBJ1-2
CASTPSGLEGYTF
TGTGCCAGCACCCCCAGCGGTCTGGAGGGCTACACCTTC
>TRBD2|.|TRBV10-1|TRBJ2-3
CASSESSSGRRTQYF
TGCGCCAGCAGTGAGTCTTCTAGCGGGAGAAGAACGCAGTATTTT
>TRBD1|.|TRBV10-3|TRBJ2-7
CAISEQGAKEQYF
TGTGCCATCAGTGAGCAGGGGGCAAAAGAGCAGTACTTC
>TRBD1|.|TRBV7-9|TRBJ1-5
CASSPRQGPNQPQHF
TGTGCCAGCAGCCCTAGACAGGGGCCCAATCAGCCCCAGCATTTT
>.|.|TRBV5-6|TRBJ2-1
CASSPEILQEVNNEQFF
TGTGCCAGCAGCCCCGAGATTCTCCAGGAGGTCAACAATGAGCAGTTCTTC
>TRBD2|.|TRBV28|TRBJ2-7
CASSLSGTSGISSYEQYF
TGTGCCAGCAGTTTATCGGGGACTAGCGGGATCAGTTCCTACGAGCAGTACTTC
>.|.|TRBV11-1|TRBJ2-7
CASSLDGGSYEQYF
TGTGCCAGCAGCTTAGATGGAGGCTCCTACGAGCAGTACTTC
>.|once|TRBV29-1|TRBJ2-7
CSVEAEGSSSYEQYF
TGCAGCGTTGAAGCGGAAGGGAGTTCGTCCTACGAGCAGTACTTC
>.|.|TRBV2|TRBJ1-6
CASSLFDSIYNSPLHF
TGTGCCAGCAGTTTATTCGACAGTATCTATAATTCACCCCTCCACTTT
>TRBD1|.|TRBV7-3|TRBJ1-5
CASSRDRDQPQHF
TGTGCCAGCAGCAGGGACAGGGATCAGCCCCAGCATTTT
>.|.|TRBV6-6|TRBJ2-2
CASSYTAGLAGELFF
TGTGCCAGCAGTTACACTGCAGGGTTGGCCGGGGAGCTGTTTTTT
>.|.|TRBV19|TRBJ2-7
CASTPGDLYEQYF
TGTGCCAGTACCCCGGGGGATCTCTACGAGCAGTACTTC
>TRBD1|once|TRBV2|TRBJ1-2
CASSATDRDHGYTF
TGTGCCAGCAGTGCAACGGACAGGGACCATGGCTACACCTTC
>TRBD1|.|TRBV2|TRBJ1-4
CASRMGTGGEKLFF
TGTGCCAGCAGGATGGGGACAGGGGGTGAAAAACTGTTTTTT
>.|.|TRBV21-1|TRBJ1-5
CASSKVRTGSWDQPQHF
TGTGCCAGCAGCAAAGTAAGAACAGGGAGTTGGGATCAGCCCCAGCATTTT
>.|.|TRBV4-1|TRBJ2-3
CASSPRGKTRMGTDTQYF
TGCGCCAGCAGTCCTCGGGGGAAAACTCGTATGGGCACAGATACGCAGTATTTT
>TRBD1|.|TRBV4-3|TRBJ2-1
CASSQTRTGGYNEQFF
TGCGCCAGCAGCCAAACGAGGACAGGGGGGTACAATGAGCAGTTCTTC
>TRBD1|.|TRBV28|TRBJ1-3
CASSWTGQGNTIYF
TGTGCCAGCAGTTGGACAGGGCAAGGAAACACCATATATTTT
>TRBD1|.|TRBV6-1|TRBJ2-7
CASSEPGQGSYEQYF
TGTGCCAGCAGTGAACCGGGACAGGGCTCCTACGAGCAGTACTTC
>.|.|TRBV4-1|TRBJ1-2
CASSQPLRRTPDTGGYTF
TGCGCCAGCAGTCAACCACTCCGCAGGACACCCGATACAGGTGGCTACACCTTC
>.|once|TRBV4-2|TRBJ2-5
CASSQVTRGETQYF
TGTGCCAGCAGCCAAGTAACTAGAGGGGAGACCCAGTACTTC
>TRBD2|few|TRBV19|TRBJ2-3
CASSLTSGTDTQYF
TGTGCCAGTAGTCTGACTAGCGGCACAGATACGCAGTATTTT
>.|.|TRBV25-1|TRBJ1-4
CASSERQGRLFF
TGTGCCAGCAGTGAACGGCAGGGCCGACTGTTTTTT
>.|.|TRBV7-9|TRBJ2-5
CASSRSASGEETQYF
TGTGCCAGCAGCCGTTCAGCCAGCGGCGAAGAGACCCAGTACTTC
>TRBD1|few|TRBV6-5|TRBJ2-7
CAIGQGNEQYF
TGTGCCATTGGACAGGGCAACGAGCAGTACTTC
>.|once|TRBV6-6|TRBJ1-4
CASRPRQDFNEKLFF
TGTGCCAGCAGGCCGAGACAGGACTTTAATGAAAAACTGTTTTTT
>TRBD2|.|TRBV27|TRBJ2-5
CASSSQLAGLETQYF
TGTGCCAGCAGTTCTCAACTAGCGGGACTGGAGACCCAGTACTTC
>.|.|TRBV7-2|TRBJ1-3
CASSRPGLRSGNTIYF
TGTGCCAGCAGCAGACCGGGACTCCGCTCTGGAAACACCATATATTTT
>.|.|TRBV4-3|TRBJ2-1
CASSQAGDWPRGQFF
TGCGCCAGCAGCCAAGCGGGGGACTGGCCTCGGGGGCAGTTCTTC